This TCR beta chain emerged from a study of T cells in Graves' hyperthyroidism and ophthalmopathy. Amplification of TCR beta CDR3 regions used RNA as the template. HTBI primers drove first-round RT-PCR of the TCR CDR3. Each CDR3 protein gets one entry after TCRdb re-called the multiplex PCR reads with MiXCR. The sample includes about 480,000 distinct CDR3 sequences, 22% of them seen just once. Trimming stripped 5 bases from V and 7 bases from J, with 14 bases between. Germline lookup yields CDR1 PRHDT and CDR2 FYEKMQ (reference sequence). This CDR3 contains 13 residues. This clonotype was found a few times.

The material sequenced was blood. This receptor was taken from a woman aged 70-85 years with Graves' ophthalmopathy. This chain connects TRBV13 to TRBJ1-2, with D perhaps TRBD1 (6 bases). The CDR3 here is CASSTLSGVGYTF. The DNA for the CDR3 is TGTGCCAGCAGCACACTATCAGGGGTTGGCTACACCTTC.